This T cell receptor beta chain emerged from a study of cytomegalovirus exposure and HLA in healthy donors. V dropped 4 bases and J dropped 5 bases, with 13 bases sitting between them. CDR3 size: 13 residues. CDR1 SQVTM and CDR2 ANQGSEA come from the germline V gene. PCR was performed using 60 Vbeta and 13 Jbeta primers. In the original analysis: Later, roughly 86 million unique TCR beta chains were counted in an analysis, and about 12 million of them were shared. Assay used: immunoSEQ multiplex PCR; TCRdb lists only in-frame clones, some missing. The D gene and trimming were derived from the DNA, and the V and J assignments and clone size from that table. This table holds 35,000 to 45,000 clones.

The J gene is TRBJ2-3, the V gene TRBV29-1, with a weak D call TRBD1 (5 bases). The sequence was obtained from a male donor in good health and CMV-seronegative. Sequencing input: PBMCs. The CDR3 reads CSVVAQGEDTQYF. The CDR3, as DNA: TGCAGCGTTGTGGCTCAAGGGGAAGATACGCAGTATTTT.